A selection of T cell receptor beta chains follows, all from one sample in a study of T-cell memory formation after mild COVID-19. TCRdb re-analysed the 5' RACE reads in MiXCR, keeping a single row per CDR3 protein. The sample includes under 450,000 distinct CDR3 sequences, 23% of them seen just once. The specimen sequenced was PBMCs or a T cell subset sorted from them (not recorded which). These receptors all stem from an adult woman who had mild COVID-19 (a few samples of this study predate the infection). Cell type and time point are not known. Each CDR3 is given with its conserved first and last residue. A D gene is named only where the DNA matches it firmly. Not all rows give a size; the values are once, few, many and, for expanded clones, a class.

D	size	V	J	CDR3	DNA
NA	few	TRBV6-2/TRBV6-3	TRBJ2-5	CASNKQGRQETQYF	TGTGCCAGCAACAAGCAGGGGCGGCAAGAGACCCAGTACTTC
NA	many	TRBV5-1	TRBJ2-5	CASSLEGGRETQYF	TGCGCCAGCAGCTTGGAAGGGGGGCGAGAGACCCAGTACTTC
NA	few	TRBV12-3/TRBV12-4	TRBJ2-1	CASSFAGQYNEQFF	TGTGCCAGCAGTTTCGCGGGGCAATACAATGAGCAGTTCTTC
TRBD1	few	TRBV3-1	TRBJ1-6	CASSLGTGLNSPLHF	TGTGCCAGCAGCCTCGGGACAGGATTAAATTCACCCCTCCACTTT
TRBD1	NA	TRBV14	TRBJ2-5	CASSPPTGGNQYF	TGTGCCAGCAGCCCTCCGACAGGGGGGAACCAGTACTTC
TRBD2	NA	TRBV13	TRBJ2-1	CASSERGISYNEQFF	TGTGCCAGCAGCGAGCGGGGGATCTCCTACAATGAGCAGTTCTTC
TRBD1	few	TRBV5-1	TRBJ1-2	CASTLRGQGHPNYGYTF	TGCGCCAGCACCCTTCGAGGACAGGGGCACCCTAACTATGGCTACACCTTC
TRBD2	few	TRBV7-9	TRBJ2-3	CASRRLSGGQQNTDTQYF	TGTGCCAGCCGACGCCTTAGCGGGGGGCAGCAGAACACAGATACGCAGTATTTT
NA	few	TRBV29-1	TRBJ1-2	CSVAEDGYTF	TGCAGCGTTGCAGAGGATGGCTACACCTTC
NA	many	TRBV7-9	TRBJ2-7	CASSLGQHYEQYF	TGTGCCAGCAGCTTAGGACAGCATTACGAGCAGTACTTC
TRBD2	few	TRBV24-1	TRBJ2-1	CATSDAGAGRTYNEQFF	TGTGCCACCAGTGATGCTGGAGCGGGGCGAACCTACAATGAGCAGTTCTTC
NA	NA	TRBV24-1	TRBJ1-5	CATSDPHQPQHF	TGTGCCACCAGTGATCCCCATCAGCCCCAGCATTTT
NA	few	TRBV7-9	TRBJ1-1	CASRKQGDTEAFF	TGTGCCAGCAGGAAACAGGGCGACACTGAAGCTTTCTTT
NA	NA	TRBV7-9	TRBJ2-7	CASSYEGTWVVYEQYF	TGTGCCAGCAGCTACGAGGGGACTTGGGTGGTCTACGAGCAGTACTTC
TRBD1	NA	TRBV28	TRBJ1-2	CASNNRGLFYGYTF	TGTGCCAGCAACAACAGGGGCCTCTTCTATGGCTACACCTTC
TRBD1	few	TRBV4-2	TRBJ2-5	CASSQWDRGEGTQYF	TGTGCCAGCAGCCAATGGGACAGGGGGGAAGGGACCCAGTACTTC
NA	many	TRBV12-3/TRBV12-4	TRBJ1-1	CASRGDLSNTEAFF	TGTGCCAGCAGGGGGGACCTATCGAACACTGAAGCTTTCTTT
NA	NA	TRBV7-2	TRBJ2-1	CASRAGGKAYNEQFF	TGTGCCAGCAGAGCTGGAGGGAAAGCCTACAATGAGCAGTTCTTC
NA	NA	TRBV18	TRBJ1-2	CASSPPLGYGYTF	TGTGCCAGCTCACCACCGTTGGGCTATGGCTACACCTTC
NA	NA	TRBV7-9	TRBJ2-2	CASSEQVITRATGELFF	TGTGCCAGCAGCGAACAGGTCATCACTCGGGCCACCGGGGAGCTGTTTTTT
NA	NA	TRBV12-3/TRBV12-4	TRBJ2-5	CASCRAGRETQYF	TGTGCCAGCTGTAGGGCAGGGCGGGAGACCCAGTACTTC
NA	few	TRBV20-1	TRBJ2-1	CSARGASRAMGYEQFF	TGCAGTGCTAGAGGGGCCTCTAGGGCAATGGGTTATGAGCAGTTCTTC
NA	NA	TRBV11-3	TRBJ2-7	CASSSRRGRDYEQYF	TGTGCCAGCAGCTCTCGCCGAGGCAGGGACTACGAGCAGTACTTC
NA	few	TRBV25-1	TRBJ2-7	CASSDPQGPYEQYF	TGTGCCAGCAGTGACCCACAGGGTCCCTACGAGCAGTACTTC
TRBD2	few	TRBV5-1	TRBJ2-1	CASSWGLAGTLGGGEQFF	TGCGCCAGCAGCTGGGGACTAGCGGGGACCCTGGGTGGTGGTGAGCAGTTCTTC
TRBD1	NA	TRBV6-1	TRBJ1-1	CASSDGTGLMNTEAFF	TGTGCCAGCAGTGACGGGACAGGGCTGATGAACACTGAAGCTTTCTTT
NA	few	TRBV6-6	TRBJ2-7	CASLHLREQYF	TGTGCCAGCCTCCACCTCCGGGAGCAGTACTTC
NA	few	TRBV27	TRBJ2-7	CASSLSPGTDRLLYEQYF	TGTGCCAGCAGTTTATCCCCGGGAACCGACAGGTTGCTCTACGAGCAGTACTTC
NA	medium-sized	TRBV7-2	TRBJ2-7	CASSLVGGVYEQYF	TGTGCCAGCAGCTTAGTTGGGGGCGTCTACGAGCAGTACTTC
TRBD2	many	TRBV12-3/TRBV12-4	TRBJ2-1	CASGIKTSGSYNEQFF	TGTGCCAGCGGAATTAAAACTAGCGGGAGCTACAATGAGCAGTTCTTC
NA	few	TRBV29-1	TRBJ2-1	CSVQNPPGGANEQFF	TGCAGCGTTCAGAACCCCCCCGGCGGGGCAAATGAGCAGTTCTTC
TRBD1	NA	TRBV11-2	TRBJ1-5	CASSFDRGNQPQHF	TGTGCCAGCAGTTTTGACAGGGGCAATCAGCCCCAGCATTTT
NA	NA	TRBV27	TRBJ1-2	CASSLSMGGGPMDGYTF	TGTGCCAGCAGTTTATCGATGGGGGGGGGCCCCATGGATGGCTACACCTTC
NA	many	TRBV5-1	TRBJ2-5	CASSLRQPRRETQYF	TGCGCCAGCAGCTTGAGACAGCCACGCAGGGAGACCCAGTACTTC
NA	NA	TRBV7-9	TRBJ1-4	CASSLEGHANEKLFF	TGTGCCAGCAGCTTAGAGGGACACGCTAATGAAAAACTGTTTTTT
TRBD2	NA	TRBV6-2/TRBV6-3	TRBJ2-5	CASRTSGAETQYF	TGTGCCAGCAGGACTAGCGGCGCAGAGACCCAGTACTTC
TRBD1	NA	TRBV5-4	TRBJ2-3	CASSSTGDRYDTQYF	TGTGCCAGCAGCTCGACGGGGGACAGGTACGATACGCAGTATTTT
TRBD2	NA	TRBV6-2/TRBV6-3	TRBJ2-1	CASSYQGLAGYNEQFF	TGTGCCAGCAGTTACCAGGGACTAGCGGGGTACAATGAGCAGTTCTTC
NA	NA	TRBV29-1	TRBJ2-5	CSVEVTLRVQETQYF	TGCAGCGTTGAAGTCACTTTAAGGGTGCAAGAGACCCAGTACTTC
NA	NA	TRBV7-2	TRBJ2-1	CARGGQTYNEQFF	TGTGCCAGAGGGGGGCAGACCTACAATGAGCAGTTCTTC
NA	once	TRBV24-1	TRBJ1-5	CATSRDGGADGNQPQHF	TGTGCCACCAGTCGGGATGGGGGGGCGGATGGCAATCAGCCCCAGCATTTT
TRBD1	NA	TRBV6-5	TRBJ1-1	CASSRDRVRTEAFF	TGTGCCAGCAGCCGGGACAGGGTGAGAACTGAAGCTTTCTTT
NA	few	TRBV27	TRBJ2-1	CASSYTAASSYNEQFF	TGTGCCAGCAGTTACACGGCGGCGAGCTCCTACAATGAGCAGTTCTTC
NA	NA	TRBV4-1	TRBJ1-1	CASSQDGGGGTEAFF	TGCGCCAGCAGCCAAGACGGGGGCGGAGGGACTGAAGCTTTCTTT
TRBD1	few	TRBV12-3/TRBV12-4	TRBJ1-3	CASRPQGAGGNTIYF	TGTGCCAGCAGACCCCAGGGGGCGGGTGGAAACACCATATATTTT
TRBD1	NA	TRBV12-3/TRBV12-4	TRBJ1-4	CASSETGPKEKLFF	TGTGCCAGCAGTGAGACAGGGCCGAAGGAAAAACTGTTTTTT
TRBD1	NA	TRBV6-6	TRBJ1-1	CASSFTGGFTEAFF	TGTGCCAGCAGTTTTACAGGGGGCTTCACTGAAGCTTTCTTT
NA	few	TRBV4-1	TRBJ1-1	CASSLRAGDNTEAFF	TGCGCCAGCAGCCTCCGGGCAGGGGACAACACTGAAGCTTTCTTT
NA	many	TRBV20-1	TRBJ1-1	CSARDASRLRNTEAFF	TGCAGTGCTAGAGACGCGAGCAGGCTTAGGAACACTGAAGCTTTCTTT
NA	many	TRBV4-2	TRBJ2-5	CASSQAGQGPETQYF	TGTGCCAGCAGCCAAGCGGGGCAGGGGCCCGAGACCCAGTACTTC
TRBD2	few	TRBV20-1	TRBJ2-3	CSARPTGLAGTDTQYF	TGCAGTGCTAGACCCACGGGACTAGCCGGCACAGATACGCAGTATTTT
TRBD1	few	TRBV25-1	TRBJ2-2	CASSGRDRVLFGTGELFF	TGTGCCAGCAGTGGCCGGGACAGGGTCTTGTTTGGCACCGGGGAGCTGTTTTTT
TRBD1	many	TRBV7-6	TRBJ2-5	CASSLVGGQAIGETQYF	TGTGCCAGCAGCTTAGTAGGGGGACAGGCAATAGGCGAGACCCAGTACTTC
TRBD2	NA	TRBV24-1	TRBJ2-2	CATTPTSDTGELFF	TGTGCCACCACGCCGACTAGCGACACCGGGGAGCTGTTTTTT
NA	NA	TRBV18	TRBJ2-5	CASSLDISETQYF	TGTGCCAGCTCACTGGACATTTCAGAGACCCAGTACTTC
NA	many	TRBV10-3	TRBJ2-2	CAISGRGQATGELFF	TGTGCCATCAGTGGAAGGGGACAAGCCACCGGGGAGCTGTTTTTT
NA	few	TRBV5-6	TRBJ1-1	CASSSRVGQRYEAFF	TGTGCCAGCAGCTCCCGGGTAGGACAGCGCTATGAAGCTTTCTTT
TRBD1	NA	TRBV12-3/TRBV12-4	TRBJ2-3	CASSTGVTADTQYF	TGTGCCAGCAGTACAGGGGTTACCGCAGATACGCAGTATTTT
NA	NA	TRBV12-3/TRBV12-4	TRBJ2-3	CASSRRGSTDTQYF	TGTGCCAGCAGCCGACGGGGCAGCACAGATACGCAGTATTTT